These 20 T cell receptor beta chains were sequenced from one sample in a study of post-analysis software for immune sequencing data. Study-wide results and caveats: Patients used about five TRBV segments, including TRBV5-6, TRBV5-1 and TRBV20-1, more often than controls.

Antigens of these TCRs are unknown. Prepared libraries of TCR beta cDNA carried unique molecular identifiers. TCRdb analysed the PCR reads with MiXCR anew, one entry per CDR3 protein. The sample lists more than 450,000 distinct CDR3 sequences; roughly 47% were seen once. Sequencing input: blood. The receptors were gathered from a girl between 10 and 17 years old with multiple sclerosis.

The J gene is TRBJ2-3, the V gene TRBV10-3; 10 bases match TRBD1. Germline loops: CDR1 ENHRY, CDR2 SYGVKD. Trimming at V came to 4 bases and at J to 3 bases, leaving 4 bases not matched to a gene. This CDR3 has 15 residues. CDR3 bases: TGTGCCATCAGTGTCCGGGACAGGGGAACAGATACGCAGTATTTT. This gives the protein CAISVRDRGTDTQYF.

For the CDR3, the DNA is TGTGCCAGCAGTTTATTTAGCGGGAGGGTCTACGAGCAGTACTTC. Its translation: CASSLFSGRVYEQYF. The J gene is TRBJ2-7, the V gene TRBV12-3 or TRBV12-4, with TRBD2 matching over 11 bases. The V and J ends lost 2 bases and 3 bases, in that order; junction bases with no gene match: 3. The CDR3 runs 15 residues.

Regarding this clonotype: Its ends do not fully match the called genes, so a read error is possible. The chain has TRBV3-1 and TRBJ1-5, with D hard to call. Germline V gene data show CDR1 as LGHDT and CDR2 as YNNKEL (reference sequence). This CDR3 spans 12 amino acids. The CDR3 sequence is CANSRGNQPQHF. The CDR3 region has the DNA TGTGCCAACAGCCGCGGCAATCAGCCCCAGCATTTT.

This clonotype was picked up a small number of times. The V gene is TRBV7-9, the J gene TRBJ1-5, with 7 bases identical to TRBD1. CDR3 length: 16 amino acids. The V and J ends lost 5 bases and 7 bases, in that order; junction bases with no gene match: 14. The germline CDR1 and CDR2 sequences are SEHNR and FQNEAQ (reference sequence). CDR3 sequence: CASSPLEGASGQPQHF. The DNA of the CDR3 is TGTGCCAGCAGCCCGCTGGAGGGGGCATCGGGACAGCCCCAGCATTTT. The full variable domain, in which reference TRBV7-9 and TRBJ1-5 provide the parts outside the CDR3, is DTGVSQNPRHKITKRGQNVTFRCDPISEHNRLYWYRQTLGQGPEFLTYFQNEAQLEKSRLLSDRFSAERPKGSFSTLEIQRTEQGDSAMYLCASSPLEGASGQPQHFGDGTRLSIL.

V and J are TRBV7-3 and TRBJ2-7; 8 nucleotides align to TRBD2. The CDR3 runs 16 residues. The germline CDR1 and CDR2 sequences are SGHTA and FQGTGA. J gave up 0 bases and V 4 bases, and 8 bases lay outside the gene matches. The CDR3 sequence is CASSSDGGGTSYEQYF. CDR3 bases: TGTGCCAGCAGCTCCGATGGCGGGGGGACCTCCTACGAGCAGTACTTC.

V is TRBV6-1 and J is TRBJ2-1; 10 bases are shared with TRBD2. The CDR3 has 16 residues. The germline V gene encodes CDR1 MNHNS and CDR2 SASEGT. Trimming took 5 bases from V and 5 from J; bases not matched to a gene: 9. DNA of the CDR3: TGTGCCAGCAGTAAGCGAAAGCGGGAGGGAAACAATGAGCAGTTCTTC. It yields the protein CASSKRKREGNNEQFF.

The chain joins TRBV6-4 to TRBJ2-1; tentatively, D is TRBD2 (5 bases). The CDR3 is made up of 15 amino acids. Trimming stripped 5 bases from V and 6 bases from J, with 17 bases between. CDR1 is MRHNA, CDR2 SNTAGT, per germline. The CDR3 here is CASSSFHSAGNEQFF. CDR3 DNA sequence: TGTGCCAGCAGTAGTTTCCATAGCGCTGGCAATGAGCAGTTCTTC.

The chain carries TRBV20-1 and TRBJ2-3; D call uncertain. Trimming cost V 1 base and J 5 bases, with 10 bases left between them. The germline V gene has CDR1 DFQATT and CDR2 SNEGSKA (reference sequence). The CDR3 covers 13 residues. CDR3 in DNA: TGCAGTGCTAGAGGGCGCGTAGAAGATACGCAGTATTTT. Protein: CSARGRVEDTQYF.

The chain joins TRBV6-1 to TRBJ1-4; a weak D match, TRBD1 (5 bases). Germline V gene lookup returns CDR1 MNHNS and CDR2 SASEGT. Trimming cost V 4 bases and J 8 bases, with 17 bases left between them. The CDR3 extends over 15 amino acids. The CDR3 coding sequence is TGTGCCAGCAGTGGAGGAGGGGTCGAAAGGGAAAAACTGTTTTTT. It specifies CASSGGGVEREKLFF.

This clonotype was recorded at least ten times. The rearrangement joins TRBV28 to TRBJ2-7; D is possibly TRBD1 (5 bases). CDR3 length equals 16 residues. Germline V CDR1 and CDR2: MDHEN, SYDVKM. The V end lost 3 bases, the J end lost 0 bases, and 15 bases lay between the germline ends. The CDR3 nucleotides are TGTGCCAGCAGTTTGGTGACAGTCTTATTCTCCTACGAGCAGTACTTC. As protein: CASSLVTVLFSYEQYF.

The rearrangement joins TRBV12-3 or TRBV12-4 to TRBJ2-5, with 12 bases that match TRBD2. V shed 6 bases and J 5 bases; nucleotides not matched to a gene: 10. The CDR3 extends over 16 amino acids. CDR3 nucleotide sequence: TGTGCCAGCAGAGGATCGACTAGCGGGAGCTGGGAGACCCAGTACTTC. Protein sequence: CASRGSTSGSWETQYF.

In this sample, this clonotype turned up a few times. CDR3 region: CASTGQSYGYTF. CDR3 DNA sequence: TGTGCCAGCACCGGACAGAGCTATGGCTACACCTTC. This sequence joins TRBV2 and TRBJ1-2, with D tentatively TRBD1 (6 bases). Germline CDR1 is SNHLY and CDR2 is FYNNEI. CDR3 size: 12 residues. V lost 7 bases and J lost 4, with 10 bases in between.

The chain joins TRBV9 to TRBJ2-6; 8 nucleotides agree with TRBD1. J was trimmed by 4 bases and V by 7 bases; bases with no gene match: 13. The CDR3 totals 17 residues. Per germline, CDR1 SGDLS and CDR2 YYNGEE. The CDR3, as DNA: TGTGCCAGCGCCGACAGGGGTTATCCTCTGGGGGCCAACGTCCTGACTTTC. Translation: CASADRGYPLGANVLTF.

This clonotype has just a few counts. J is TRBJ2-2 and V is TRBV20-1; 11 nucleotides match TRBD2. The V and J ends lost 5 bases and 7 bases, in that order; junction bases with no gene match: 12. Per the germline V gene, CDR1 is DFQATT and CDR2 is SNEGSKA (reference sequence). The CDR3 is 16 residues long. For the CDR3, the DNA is TGCAGTGCTGCTCACTTAGCGGGGGGGATGGTCGGGGAGCTGTTTTTT. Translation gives CSAAHLAGGMVGELFF.

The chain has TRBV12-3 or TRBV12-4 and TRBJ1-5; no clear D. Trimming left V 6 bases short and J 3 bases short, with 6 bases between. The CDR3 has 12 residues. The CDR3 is CASSRNNQPQHF. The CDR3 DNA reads TGTGCCAGCAGCCGTAACAATCAGCCCCAGCATTTT.

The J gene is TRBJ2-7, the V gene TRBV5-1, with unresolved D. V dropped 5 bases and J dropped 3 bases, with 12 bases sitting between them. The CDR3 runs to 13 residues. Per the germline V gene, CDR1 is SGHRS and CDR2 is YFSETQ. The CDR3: CASRKGHLYEQYF. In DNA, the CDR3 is TGCGCCAGCAGAAAGGGCCACCTCTACGAGCAGTACTTC.

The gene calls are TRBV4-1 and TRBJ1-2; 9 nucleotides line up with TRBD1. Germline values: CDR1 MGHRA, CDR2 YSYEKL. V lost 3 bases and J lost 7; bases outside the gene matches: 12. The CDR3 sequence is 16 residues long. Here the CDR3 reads CASSQPLQDRGGGYTF. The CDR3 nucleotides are TGCGCCAGCAGCCAGCCCTTGCAGGACAGGGGAGGTGGCTACACCTTC.

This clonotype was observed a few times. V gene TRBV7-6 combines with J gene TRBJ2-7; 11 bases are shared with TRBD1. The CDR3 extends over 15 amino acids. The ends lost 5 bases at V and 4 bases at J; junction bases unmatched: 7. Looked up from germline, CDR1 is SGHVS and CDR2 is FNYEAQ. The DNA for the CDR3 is TGTGCCAGCAGCCAGGACAGGGGGCCTAATTACGAGCAGTACTTC. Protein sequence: CASSQDRGPNYEQYF.

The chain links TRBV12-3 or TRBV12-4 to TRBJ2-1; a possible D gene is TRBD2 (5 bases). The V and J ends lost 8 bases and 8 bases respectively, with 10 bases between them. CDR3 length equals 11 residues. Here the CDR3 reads CASRAVDEQFF. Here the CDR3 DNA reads TGTGCCAGCCGAGCGGTCGATGAGCAGTTCTTC.

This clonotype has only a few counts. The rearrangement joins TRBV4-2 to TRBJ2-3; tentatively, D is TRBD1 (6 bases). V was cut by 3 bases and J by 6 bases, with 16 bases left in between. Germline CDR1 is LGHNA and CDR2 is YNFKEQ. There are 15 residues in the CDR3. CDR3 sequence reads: CASSQPSTGLDTQYF. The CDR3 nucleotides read TGTGCCAGCAGCCAGCCGTCGACAGGCCTCGATACGCAGTATTTT.